The 24 T cell receptor beta chains presented below share a single source sample, sequenced in a study of graft-versus-host responses after intestinal transplantation. Profiling relied on immunoSEQ multiplex PCR, and the TCRdb table lists in-frame clones only, not all of them. The table includes 11,000 to 15,000 clones, 35% to 40% detected once. The source was alloreactive CD4+ T cells from a mixed lymphocyte reaction culture, collected before intestinal transplant. Described subset: CFSE-low proliferating T cells sorted from approximately 6-day pre-transplant mixed lymphocyte reaction (GvH or HvG direction). The receptors were gathered from a human patient who received an intestinal transplant.

A few counts support this clone. The rearrangement links TRBV6-5 to TRBJ1-5; D gene ambiguous. Germline V lookup: CDR1 MNHEY, CDR2 SVGAGI. The V end was cut by 5 bases, the J end by 4 bases, with 12 bases between. This CDR3 region has 14 residues. The chain's CDR3 is CASSPLDWNQPQHF. In DNA, the CDR3 is TGTGCCAGCAGTCCTTTAGACTGGAATCAGCCCCAGCATTTT.

The sample holds a few counts of this clone. The chain couples TRBV5-1 to TRBJ2-7; 16 bases map to TRBD2. The V and J ends lost 4 bases and 3 bases, in that order; junction bases with no gene match: 7. The CDR3 runs 17 residues. Germline V CDR1 and CDR2: SGHRS, YFSETQ. The CDR3: CASSPGTSGGAIYEQYF. The CDR3 region has the DNA TGCGCCAGCAGCCCGGGGACTAGCGGGGGGGCCATCTACGAGCAGTACTTC.

The genes are TRBV7-9 and TRBJ1-5; 7 bases line up with TRBD1. The CDR3 is 13 residues long. Germline values: CDR1 SEHNR, CDR2 FQNEAQ (reference sequence). The junction had 1 base not matched to a gene; V was cut back by 1 base and J by 7 bases. The CDR3 loop reads CASSLEGGQPQHF. The CDR3, as DNA: TGTGCCAGCAGCTTAGAAGGGGGCCAGCCCCAGCATTTT. Based on the CDR3 plus reference TRBV7-9 and TRBJ1-5, the full variable domain is DTGVSQNPRHKITKRGQNVTFRCDPISEHNRLYWYRQTLGQGPEFLTYFQNEAQLEKSRLLSDRFSAERPKGSFSTLEIQRTEQGDSAMYLCASSLEGGQPQHFGDGTRLSIL.

V and J are TRBV5-6 and TRBJ2-5, with TRBD2 matching 13 bases. Germline lookup yields CDR1 SGHDT and CDR2 YYEEEE. V was clipped by 5 bases and J by 5 bases; unmatched bases: 6. This CDR3 region has 15 residues. CDR3 in DNA: TGTGCCAGCAGGTTACTAGCGGGGGGGCCTGAGACCCAGTACTTC. Its translation: CASRLLAGGPETQYF.

The gene calls are TRBV7-2 and TRBJ2-1, with 7 bases aligning to TRBD2. V shed 0 bases, J shed 3 bases, and the junction held 2 bases outside the gene matches. The CDR3 covers 15 residues. Germline V CDR1 and CDR2: SGHTA, FQGNSA. The CDR3 region is CASSLAAGIYNEQFF. CDR3 nucleotide sequence: TGTGCCAGCAGCTTAGCAGCGGGGATCTACAATGAGCAGTTCTTC.

This clone has just a few counts. V usage is TRBV4-3 and J usage is TRBJ2-7; D remains ambiguous. The ends were cut back, 4 bases at V and 1 base at J, with 14 bases in the middle. CDR3 length: 15 amino acids. Looked up from germline, CDR1 is LGHNA and CDR2 is YSLEER. DNA for the CDR3: TGCGCCAGCAGCCTTAACAGAGTCGGTTCCTACGAGCAGTACTTC. Translation: CASSLNRVGSYEQYF.

The chain combines TRBV9 with TRBJ2-1; perhaps TRBD2 as D (5 bases). In germline, CDR1 is SGDLS, CDR2 YYNGEE. The CDR3 has 14 amino acids. The V end lost 0 bases, the J end lost 3 bases, and 7 bases lay between the germline ends. The CDR3: CASSVASGYNEQFF. The CDR3 DNA reads as TGTGCCAGCAGCGTAGCCAGCGGCTACAATGAGCAGTTCTTC.

The J gene is TRBJ2-7, the V gene TRBV30, with D uncertain. The CDR3 runs 14 residues. The germline CDR1 and CDR2 sequences are GTSNPN and SVGIG (reference sequence). Trimming removed 0 bases at V and 3 bases at J, with 12 bases between. The CDR3 bases are TGTGCCTGGAGTGTACATGCGGAGAGCTACGAGCAGTACTTC. It is translated as CAWSVHAESYEQYF.

This clone turned up a few times. The chain couples TRBV29-1 to TRBJ1-4, with TRBD1 as a possible D gene (5 bases). V was trimmed by 6 bases and J by 4 bases, leaving 9 bases between them. The CDR3 spans 12 residues. Germline V gives CDR1 SQVTM, CDR2 ANQGSEA. The CDR3 nucleotides are TGCAGCGTGCAGGGTTTTAATGAAAAACTGTTTTTT. The encoded protein is CSVQGFNEKLFF.

The chain has TRBV14 and TRBJ2-5; TRBD2 aligns across 11 bases. CDR3 length: 16 residues. The germline V gene has CDR1 SGHDN and CDR2 FVKESK. V gave up 4 bases and J gave up 1 base; unmatched junction bases: 5. CDR3 sequence reads: CASSRGLAGLQETQYF. In DNA form, the CDR3 reads TGTGCCAGCAGCCGCGGACTAGCGGGTCTCCAAGAGACCCAGTACTTC.

The chain recombines TRBV10-3 with TRBJ2-7; 9 nucleotides line up with TRBD2. The CDR3 totals 15 residues. Trimming removed 0 bases from V and 3 bases from J; junction bases left unmatched: 3. Per the germline V gene, CDR1 is ENHRY and CDR2 is SYGVKD. The CDR3 reads CAISESGGGVYEQYF. In DNA form, the CDR3 reads TGTGCCATCAGTGAGTCAGGCGGGGGGGTCTACGAGCAGTACTTC.

V and J are TRBV19 and TRBJ1-2; D unclear. Germline lookup yields CDR1 LNHDA and CDR2 SQIVND (reference sequence). The length of the CDR3 is 15 residues. V lost 3 bases, J lost 2 bases, and 13 bases lay in between. The CDR3 protein is CASSIYLRVNYGYTF. The CDR3 nucleotides are TGTGCCAGTAGTATTTATCTGAGGGTAAACTATGGCTACACCTTC.

This chain uses TRBV19 with TRBJ1-3; the D is unclear. With 7 bases removed from V and 0 bases from J, the gap between germline ends came to 13 bases. From germline, CDR1 is LNHDA and CDR2 SQIVND (reference sequence). CDR3 length: 15 residues. The CDR3 protein is CASKGGMYSGNTIYF. The CDR3, as DNA: TGTGCCAGTAAGGGCGGGATGTACTCTGGAAACACCATATATTTT.

In its sample, this clone was seen a few times. The gene calls are TRBV19 and TRBJ2-1, with TRBD1 matching over 9 bases. Germline CDR1 LNHDA, CDR2 SQIVND (reference sequence). V was clipped by 1 base and J by 4 bases; unmatched bases: 5. This CDR3 is built from 16 residues. The CDR3 DNA reads as TGTGCCAGTAGTATAGGTAGACAGGGGGGATACAATGAGCAGTTCTTC. This encodes CASSIGRQGGYNEQFF.

The sample holds a few counts of this clone. CDR3 nucleotides: TGTGCCAGCAGTTTATTAGGCGGGACAGTTCGCTACGAGCAGTACTTC. Protein sequence: CASSLLGGTVRYEQYF. The chain carries TRBV27 and TRBJ2-7, with D tentatively TRBD1 (7 bases). CDR1 and CDR2 (germline): MNHEY, SMNVEV (reference sequence). CDR3 length equals 16 residues. V lost 1 base to trimming and J lost 3 bases, with 16 bases between them.

This clone is medium-sized within its sample. The rearrangement uses TRBV19 and TRBJ1-6; D unclear. V was pared by 2 bases and J by 6 bases, with 11 bases between. Germline loops: CDR1 LNHDA, CDR2 SQIVND (reference sequence). There are 15 residues in the CDR3. CDR3: CASSIMRVLNSPLHF. DNA of the CDR3: TGTGCCAGTAGTATAATGAGGGTTCTTAATTCACCCCTCCACTTT.

The chain is built from TRBV29-1 and TRBJ2-2, with TRBD1 identical over 10 bases. Germline values: CDR1 SQVTM, CDR2 ANQGSEA. This CDR3 is 20 amino acids long. The V segment lost 7 bases and the J segment 0 bases; nucleotides outside the gene matches: 20. CDR3 in amino acids: CSAAGWAGTGVFPNTGELFF. In DNA, the CDR3 is TGCAGCGCCGCCGGGTGGGCCGGGACAGGGGTTTTTCCGAACACCGGGGAGCTGTTTTTT.

The CDR3 coding sequence is TGTGCCAGCAGCTGGGGACAGTCAAAGTACTATGGCTACACCTTC. The encoded protein is CASSWGQSKYYGYTF. V gene TRBV6-6 combines with J gene TRBJ1-2, with 7 bases that match TRBD1. J was trimmed by 3 bases and V by 6 bases; bases with no gene match: 10. From germline, CDR1 is MNHNY and CDR2 SVGAGI (reference sequence). The CDR3 spans 15 residues.

This clone has only a few counts. Within the sample, other DNA sequences also encode this same CDR3. The chain employs TRBV4-3 and TRBJ1-1; weak D call: TRBD1 (5 bases). Germline V lookup: CDR1 LGHNA, CDR2 YSLEER. V was pared by 5 bases and J by 4 bases, with 17 bases between. CDR3 size: 15 residues. The CDR3 DNA follows: TGCGCCAGCAGCGGGCGACTTACAGGTGGCACTGAAGCTTTCTTT. This gives the protein CASSGRLTGGTEAFF.

This clone was picked up a small number of times. V gene TRBV27 combines with J gene TRBJ2-1, with 10 bases aligning to TRBD2. The CDR3 contains 17 residues. V dropped 2 bases and J dropped 8; count of bases not matched to a gene: 12. CDR1 and CDR2 from the germline V gene are MNHEY and SMNVEV (reference sequence). CDR3 sequence (DNA): TGTGCCAGCAGTTTAAATTCCGTTAGCGGGGGGTTCCATGAGCAGTTCTTC. It yields the protein CASSLNSVSGGFHEQFF.

This chain joins TRBV27 and TRBJ2-7; D is unclear. CDR3 length: 14 amino acids. The germline gives CDR1 MNHEY, CDR2 SMNVEV (reference sequence). With 4 bases removed from V and 2 bases from J, the gap between germline ends came to 12 bases. CDR3 protein: CASSSLVSAYEQYF. CDR3 DNA sequence: TGTGCCAGCAGTTCCTTGGTATCGGCCTACGAGCAGTACTTC.

The rearrangement joins TRBV7-8 to TRBJ1-2; 8 nucleotides line up with TRBD1. The V and J ends lost 5 bases and 5 bases, in that order; junction bases with no gene match: 13. The germline CDR1 and CDR2 sequences are SGHVS and FQNEAQ. This CDR3 region has 16 residues. DNA of the CDR3: TGTGCCAGCAGCCCAACGGACAGGGCCCACCATTATGGCTACACCTTC. Amino acids: CASSPTDRAHHYGYTF.

This clone was picked up a small number of times. The rearrangement uses TRBV7-2 and TRBJ2-5, with 9 nucleotides matching TRBD2. V lost 0 bases and J lost 4; bases outside the gene matches: 6. Germline CDR1 reads SGHTA; CDR2 reads FQGNSA. The CDR3 runs 16 residues. The DNA for the CDR3 is TGTGCCAGCAGCTTAGCGAGGGGCGGGGGGGGAGAGACCCAGTACTTC. Protein product: CASSLARGGGGETQYF. Filled out from reference TRBV7-2 and TRBJ2-5, the complete variable domain reads GAGVSQSPSNKVTEKGKDVELRCDPISGHTALYWYRQSLGQGLEFLIYFQGNSAPDKSGLPSDRFSAERTGGSVSTLTIQRTQQEDSAVYLCASSLARGGGGETQYFGPGTRLLVL.

V is TRBV7-6 and J is TRBJ2-7; possibly TRBD2 for D (6 bases). Germline lookup yields CDR1 SGHVS and CDR2 FNYEAQ. V lost 3 bases and J 7 bases, leaving 16 bases between the germline ends. The CDR3 length is 14 residues. The DNA for the CDR3 is TGTGCCAGCAGCTTCTCGGGGGAAGGGACGGAGCAGTACTTC. The encoded protein is CASSFSGEGTEQYF.